This passage covers 32 T cell receptor beta chains from one sample sequenced in a study of early T cells in non-severe SARS-CoV-2 infection. TCRdb analysed the 5' RACE reads with MiXCR anew, one entry per CDR3 protein. The sample lists roughly 92,000 distinct CDR3 sequences, 10% to 15% occurring once. Sample: whole blood, taken at baseline. The source of these receptors is an adult who was a healthcare worker with PCR-confirmed SARS-CoV-2 infection or an uninfected control (not recorded which).

This clonotype was seen a handful of times. The chain is built from TRBV10-2 and TRBJ1-6; unclear D gene. Germline loops: CDR1 WSHSY, CDR2 SAAADI. Trimming pared 5 bases from V and 6 bases from J, leaving 11 bases between. CDR3 length equals 14 residues. The DNA for the CDR3 is TGCGCCAGCAGTCCCCTCGAGCTTAATTCACCCCTCCACTTT. It specifies CASSPLELNSPLHF.

This clonotype has only a few counts. The V call is TRBV3-1, the J call TRBJ1-2; unclear D gene. Trimming took 0 bases from V and 8 from J, leaving 19 bases between them. Germline V gives CDR1 LGHDT, CDR2 YNNKEL (reference sequence). CDR3 length: 16 amino acids. The CDR3 sequence: CASSQDLGGVGAGYTF. Here the CDR3 DNA reads TGTGCCAGCAGCCAAGATCTGGGCGGAGTCGGAGCCGGCTACACCTTC.

This clonotype was recorded a few times. The chain recombines TRBV3-1 with TRBJ1-2; D possibly corresponds to TRBD1 (6 bases). In germline, CDR1 is LGHDT, CDR2 YNNKEL (reference sequence). This CDR3 comprises 14 residues. V was clipped by 0 bases and J by 8 bases, with 13 bases between them. The CDR3 protein is CASSQDLGAQGYTF. As DNA, the CDR3 is TGTGCCAGCAGCCAAGACCTGGGGGCACAGGGCTACACCTTC.

This clonotype was counted at least ten times. V gene TRBV7-8 combines with J gene TRBJ2-3; 12 nucleotides agree with TRBD2. Germline trimming cut 3 bases from V and 2 bases from J; bases unmatched to any gene: 3. Germline CDR1 and CDR2: SGHVS and FQNEAQ. There are 16 residues in the CDR3. The CDR3 coding sequence is TGTGCCAGCAGCTTGACTAGCGGGGGCACCACAGATACGCAGTATTTT. It yields the protein CASSLTSGGTTDTQYF. The full variable domain, rest sourced from reference TRBV7-8 and TRBJ2-3, is GAGVSQSPRYKVAKRGQDVALRCDPISGHVSLFWYQQALGQGPEFLTYFQNEAQLDKSGLPSDRFFAERPEGSVSTLKIQRTQQEDSAVYLCASSLTSGGTTDTQYFGPGTRLTVL.

The genes are TRBV7-3 and TRBJ2-7; D might be TRBD2 (7 bases). V was shortened by 9 bases and J by 2 bases, with 11 bases between the two germline ends. CDR1 is SGHTA and CDR2 is FQGTGA in the germline V gene. The CDR3 totals 12 residues. CDR3 amino acids: CARGGDTYEQYF. As DNA, the CDR3 is TGTGCCAGGGGAGGGGACACCTACGAGCAGTACTTC.

This clonotype was recorded a few times. The chain carries TRBV27 and TRBJ1-6, with TRBD1 matching over 8 bases. This CDR3 has 16 amino acids. The V gene end was trimmed by 5 bases and the J gene end by 10 bases; junction bases not matched to a gene: 13. Germline CDR1 reads MNHEY; CDR2 reads SMNVEV (reference sequence). For the CDR3, the DNA is TGTGCCAGCAGTCCCCTTGACAGGGGAAGAATCTCACCCCTCCACTTT. Its translation is CASSPLDRGRISPLHF.

The V call is TRBV3-1, the J call TRBJ2-7, with TRBD2 matching over 9 bases. The CDR3 is 14 amino acids. After removal of 5 bases from V and 0 bases from J, the junction contained 2 bases not matched to a gene. Germline V CDR1 and CDR2: LGHDT, YNNKEL (reference sequence). CDR3 in amino acids: CASSVAGVSYEQYF. The CDR3 DNA follows: TGTGCCAGCAGCGTAGCGGGAGTCTCCTACGAGCAGTACTTC.

This clonotype appeared a few times. This chain uses TRBV28 with TRBJ2-5, with D perhaps TRBD1 (5 bases). Trimming removed 7 bases from V and 1 base from J, with 10 bases in between. From germline, CDR1 is MDHEN and CDR2 SYDVKM. The CDR3 spans 13 residues. CDR3 nucleotides: TGTGCCAGCACCGACAGAGCCCAAGAGACCCAGTACTTC. It encodes CASTDRAQETQYF.

There are a few counts of this clonotype. The V and J genes are TRBV11-2 and TRBJ2-5; D remains unclear. The germline V gene encodes CDR1 SGHAT and CDR2 FQNNGV. Trimming stripped 1 base from V and 3 bases from J, with 9 bases between. The CDR3 consists of 14 residues. The CDR3 coding sequence is TGTGCCAGCAGCTTAGGCTTAATAGAAGAGACCCAGTACTTC. It is translated as CASSLGLIEETQYF. The complete variable domain, with remaining parts taken from reference TRBV11-2 and TRBJ2-5, reads EAGVAQSPRYKIIEKRQSVAFWCNPISGHATLYWYQQILGQGPKLLIQFQNNGVVDDSQLPKDRFSAERLKGVDSTLKIQPAKLEDSAVYLCASSLGLIEETQYFGPGTRLLVL.

At least ten counts were recorded for this clonotype. The chain carries TRBV4-2 and TRBJ2-5; D is unresolved. Germline V lookup: CDR1 LGHNA, CDR2 YNFKEQ. Between the trimmed V and J ends, which lost 3 bases and 4 bases, there was a span of 12 bases. CDR3 size: 14 residues. CDR3 nucleotides: TGTGCCAGCAGCCATATCGGGTCCGGAGAGACCCAGTACTTC. It specifies CASSHIGSGETQYF.

The chain couples TRBV24-1 to TRBJ2-3; D gene unclear. V was shortened by 4 bases and J by 5 bases, with 6 bases between the two germline ends. The germline V gene encodes CDR1 KGHDR and CDR2 SFDVKD. CDR3 length equals 12 residues. The chain's CDR3 is CATSESVDTQYF. The CDR3 coding sequence is TGTGCCACCAGTGAATCCGTAGATACGCAGTATTTT.

This clonotype was counted at least ten times. The chain carries TRBV7-8 and TRBJ2-7; 7 bases map to TRBD2. The CDR3 consists of 15 residues. Unmatched junction bases numbered 14, after V lost 5 bases and J lost 7 bases. Germline CDR1 reads SGHVS; CDR2 reads FQNEAQ. The CDR3 protein is CASSLSAGTSGEQYF. CDR3 coding DNA: TGTGCCAGCAGCCTGTCAGCGGGGACCTCCGGGGAGCAGTACTTC. Together with reference TRBV7-8 and TRBJ2-7, the CDR3 gives the full variable domain: GAGVSQSPRYKVAKRGQDVALRCDPISGHVSLFWYQQALGQGPEFLTYFQNEAQLDKSGLPSDRFFAERPEGSVSTLKIQRTQQEDSAVYLCASSLSAGTSGEQYFGPGTRLTVT.

The sample holds a few counts of this clonotype. The chain carries TRBV5-4 and TRBJ2-1; D not resolved. The V gene's germline CDR1 is SGHNT and CDR2 YYREEE (reference sequence). V was shortened by 4 bases and J by 7 bases, with 15 bases between the two germline ends. CDR3 length equals 14 residues. The CDR3 protein is CASSPTRTGNEQFF. The CDR3 nucleotides are TGTGCCAGCAGCCCGACACGAACCGGGAATGAGCAGTTCTTC.

This clonotype was found a few times. This rearrangement joins TRBV29-1 to TRBJ2-1; no definite D call. V lost 4 bases, J lost 6 bases, and 10 bases lay in between. The CDR3 has 12 residues. CDR1 and CDR2 from the germline V gene are SQVTM and ANQGSEA. The CDR3 sequence is CSVALVLNEQFF. In DNA, the CDR3 is TGCAGCGTTGCTCTCGTCCTCAATGAGCAGTTCTTC.

V gene TRBV10-3 combines with J gene TRBJ2-7; TRBD2 aligns across 9 bases. The germline CDR1 and CDR2 sequences are ENHRY and SYGVKD. V trimming: 7 bases; J trimming: 2 bases; junction bases outside the gene matches: 12. The CDR3 spans 16 residues. CDR3 in DNA: TGTGCCATCACAGCCCTCCTAGCGGGGCGTACCTACGAGCAGTACTTC. This gives the protein CAITALLAGRTYEQYF.

This chain links TRBV19 with TRBJ1-5; D is undetermined. Germline-derived CDR1 and CDR2 are LNHDA and SQIVND (reference sequence). Between the trimmed V and J ends, which lost 5 bases and 9 bases, there was a span of 11 bases. CDR3 size: 12 residues. The CDR3: CASSPDGLPQHF. The CDR3 DNA reads as TGTGCCAGTAGTCCAGACGGGTTGCCCCAGCATTTT.

The rearrangement uses TRBV7-6 and TRBJ1-1; D is perhaps TRBD1 (5 bases). V was trimmed by 5 bases and J by 4 bases, leaving 17 bases between them. CDR1 and CDR2 (germline): SGHVS, FNYEAQ. The CDR3 is 15 residues long. CDR3 sequence reads: CASSIEELGGTEAFF. The CDR3 DNA sequence: TGTGCCAGCAGCATAGAGGAGCTGGGGGGCACTGAAGCTTTCTTT.

J is TRBJ2-7 and V is TRBV29-1, with D possibly matching TRBD2 (6 bases). V shed 4 bases and J shed 4 bases, with 14 bases lying between them. Germline V gene sequence: CDR1 SQVTM, CDR2 ANQGSEA. This CDR3 has 13 amino acids. CDR3 nucleotides: TGCAGCGTTGGGGGACTGGCACCTTACGAGCAGTACTTC. It encodes CSVGGLAPYEQYF.

J is TRBJ2-5 and V is TRBV11-3, with 7 bases fitting TRBD2. The V gene's germline CDR1 is SGHNT and CDR2 YENEEA. Unmatched junction bases numbered 1, after V lost 1 base and J lost 2 bases. CDR3 length: 14 amino acids. The CDR3: CASSLGGGQETQYF. CDR3 in DNA: TGTGCCAGCAGCTTAGGCGGGGGACAAGAGACCCAGTACTTC.

In nucleotides, the CDR3 is TGTGCCAGCAGTTTTCTGACCGGGACTAACCTCTACGAGCAGTACTTC. The encoded protein is CASSFLTGTNLYEQYF. This chain links TRBV6-5 with TRBJ2-7, with TRBD2 matching over 7 bases. J lost 3 bases, V lost 4 bases, and 12 bases had no gene match. There are 16 residues in the CDR3. Germline loops: CDR1 MNHEY, CDR2 SVGAGI.

The rearrangement joins TRBV11-2 to TRBJ1-3; maybe TRBD1 (6 bases). Germline V CDR1 and CDR2: SGHAT, FQNNGV. The CDR3 runs to 14 residues. V was cut by 1 base and J by 4 bases, with 8 bases left in between. Here the CDR3 DNA reads TGTGCCAGCAGCTTAGGGGGGCGCGGAAACACCATATATTTT. Amino acids: CASSLGGRGNTIYF.

Only a few counts were recorded for this clonotype. J is TRBJ1-1 and V is TRBV11-3; 7 nucleotides match TRBD1. The junction had 3 bases not matched to a gene; V was cut back by 3 bases and J by 8 bases. Germline CDR1 is SGHNT and CDR2 is YENEEA. The CDR3 is 12 residues long. CDR3 region: CASSLGQREAFF. CDR3 DNA sequence: TGTGCCAGCAGCTTGGGACAGCGAGAAGCTTTCTTT.

This clonotype was seen a few times. The chain couples TRBV20-1 to TRBJ2-3; no clear D. The CDR3 spans 13 residues. Trimming shortened V by 4 bases and J by 0 bases, and 8 bases separated the two germline ends. Germline CDR1 and CDR2: DFQATT and SNEGSKA (reference sequence). DNA of the CDR3: TGCAGTGCTATAACACATAGCACAGATACGCAGTATTTT. Protein: CSAITHSTDTQYF.

The chain employs TRBV27 and TRBJ2-7; TRBD2 matches at 7 bases. CDR1 is MNHEY, CDR2 SMNVEV, per germline (reference sequence). This CDR3 contains 13 residues. J lost 3 bases, V lost 6 bases, and 5 bases had no gene match. The CDR3 coding sequence is TGTGCCAGCAGCCGGGGAGGGGACTACGAGCAGTACTTC. The encoded protein is CASSRGGDYEQYF.

This clonotype has only a few counts. This rearrangement joins TRBV19 to TRBJ1-1; D gene unclear. There are 14 residues in the CDR3. In germline, CDR1 is LNHDA, CDR2 SQIVND (reference sequence). V was clipped by 5 bases and J by 1 base, with 11 bases between them. In DNA form, the CDR3 reads TGTGCCAGTAGTGTCAGCACAGCGAACACTGAAGCTTTCTTT. Translation gives CASSVSTANTEAFF.

This clonotype was detected only a few times. The rearrangement joins TRBV19 to TRBJ2-1, with 11 positions matching TRBD2. V gave up 2 bases and J gave up 8 bases; unmatched junction bases: 2. This CDR3 region has 14 residues. Germline V lookup: CDR1 LNHDA, CDR2 SQIVND (reference sequence). The chain's CDR3 is CASSITSGSYEQFF. The CDR3 DNA follows: TGTGCCAGTAGTATAACTAGCGGGAGTTATGAGCAGTTCTTC.

This chain connects TRBV27 to TRBJ2-1, with 7 bases fitting TRBD2. The CDR3 extends over 12 amino acids. V shed 11 bases, J shed 6 bases, and the junction held 7 bases outside the gene matches. In germline, CDR1 is MNHEY, CDR2 SMNVEV (reference sequence). The CDR3, as DNA: TGTGCCGCCAAGGGACTAAGCAATGAGCAGTTCTTC. This translates into CAAKGLSNEQFF.

The chain joins TRBV7-9 to TRBJ2-7; no clear D. The V end was cut by 5 bases, the J end by 9 bases, with 20 bases between. Germline V gene sequence: CDR1 SEHNR, CDR2 FQNEAQ (reference sequence). The CDR3 has 14 amino acids. CDR3 sequence: CASSQWSYSVSQYF. In DNA form, the CDR3 reads TGTGCCAGCAGCCAATGGAGTTACTCAGTCTCGCAGTACTTC.

This clonotype was observed a few times. V usage is TRBV5-4 and J usage is TRBJ1-2, with 8 bases fitting TRBD1. V lost 3 bases, J lost 3 bases, and 7 bases stayed unmatched. The CDR3 is 15 residues long. Germline V gene lookup returns CDR1 SGHNT and CDR2 YYREEE (reference sequence). The CDR3 DNA follows: TGTGCCAGCAGCTCCCGACAGGGGACTGACTATGGCTACACCTTC. Protein: CASSSRQGTDYGYTF.

This clonotype came up many times. The V call is TRBV10-3, the J call TRBJ2-1; TRBD1 might be the D (5 bases). V shed 3 bases and J shed 9 bases, with 9 bases lying between them. Per germline, CDR1 ENHRY and CDR2 SYGVKD. This CDR3 is built from 12 residues. The CDR3 loop reads CAISDVGAEQFF. As DNA, the CDR3 is TGTGCCATCAGTGACGTAGGGGCTGAGCAGTTCTTC.

This rearrangement joins TRBV12-2 to TRBJ2-1; no check of the table's D call, TRBD2, against the DNA was made. TRBV12-2 is deemed a pseudogene. The CDR3 loop spans 17 amino acids. The DNA for the CDR3 is TGTGCAAGTCGCTTACGTTTAGCGGGACCCTCCTACAATGAGCAGTTCTTC. It translates to CASRLRLAGPSYNEQFF.

This sequence joins TRBV5-6 and TRBJ2-7, with 7 bases lining up with TRBD1. Per germline, CDR1 SGHDT and CDR2 YYEEEE. V was pared by 0 bases and J by 0 bases, with 6 bases of the junction left unmatched. CDR3 size: 16 residues. CDR3 DNA: TGTGCCAGCAGCTTGGGGGGACAGCAAACCTCCTACGAGCAGTACTTC. This codes for CASSLGGQQTSYEQYF.